This TCR beta chain emerged from a study of blood T cell repertoires in COVID-19. On the study more broadly: COVID-19 samples from acute and convalescent phases originated in the United States, Italy and Spain.

Patients from Seattle were sampled longitudinally, starting during active infection. Germline-derived CDR1 and CDR2 are LNHDA and SQIVND (reference sequence). This CDR3 spans 15 amino acids. Trimming shortened V by 4 bases and J by 6 bases, and 18 bases separated the two germline ends. Method: immunoSEQ multiplex PCR; TCRdb's copy keeps in-frame clones and lacks some. The data show approximately 160,000 clones, more than 80% seen once. The TCR originated in a woman aged 60-75 years with COVID-19, enrolled during active disease. The chain is built from TRBV19 and TRBJ1-2; perhaps TRBD1 as D (6 bases). The sequencing input was peripheral blood. CDR3 region: CASSTTGSRGDGYTF. The DNA of the CDR3 is TGTGCCAGTAGTACCACAGGGTCAAGGGGCGATGGCTACACCTTC.